These 9 T cell receptor beta chains were sequenced from one sample in a study of blood T cell repertoires in COVID-19 (dated by TCRdb to about 2020). The library was produced with the immunoSEQ multiplex PCR assay. This immuneACCESS table, as held by TCRdb, lists in-frame sequences with V and J called but not all clones. Of the missing ones, under half trace to an unresolved V gene in checked studies; the others have no known cause. In all, the sample holds about 120,000 clones, and 70% to 90% of those were seen once. Approximately 8% of the sample is held by the ten biggest clonotypes. The sample consisted of peripheral blood. Every receptor here comes from a man aged 50 to 60 with acute or convalescent COVID-19.

The chain joins TRBV19 to TRBJ1-5, with TRBD1 as a possible D gene (5 bases). Germline V gene data show CDR1 as LNHDA and CDR2 as SQIVND (reference sequence). This CDR3 contains 14 residues. The ends were cut back, 4 bases at V and 9 bases at J, with 16 bases in the middle. This CDR3 reads CASSTYSQEGPQHF. The CDR3 bases are TGTGCCAGTAGTACCTACTCACAGGAAGGGCCCCAGCATTTT.

The V call is TRBV20-1, the J call TRBJ1-2, with 9 nucleotides matching TRBD1. J gave up 8 bases and V 4 bases, and 2 bases lay outside the gene matches. Germline V gene sequence: CDR1 DFQATT, CDR2 SNEGSKA (reference sequence). The CDR3 is 11 residues long. The CDR3 region is CSAKQGAGYTF. The CDR3 DNA sequence: TGCAGTGCTAAACAGGGGGCAGGCTACACCTTC.

The V gene is TRBV4-3, the J gene TRBJ2-7, with D possibly matching TRBD2 (6 bases). This CDR3 has 15 residues. Trimming took 1 base from V and 3 from J, leaving 13 bases between them. Germline V gene sequence: CDR1 LGHNA, CDR2 YSLEER. CDR3 residues: CASSQVPGVNYEQYF. The CDR3 bases are TGCGCCAGCAGCCAAGTGCCGGGAGTAAACTACGAGCAGTACTTC.

This clone was detected only once. The chain is built from TRBV5-1 and TRBJ2-3; 9 nucleotides align to TRBD2. Germline V CDR1 and CDR2: SGHRS, YFSETQ. V lost 2 bases and J lost 4; bases outside the gene matches: 5. The CDR3 has 15 amino acids. CDR3 sequence: CASSFWAGGPDTQYF. Written as DNA, the CDR3 is TGCGCCAGCAGCTTCTGGGCGGGAGGGCCAGATACGCAGTATTTT. The complete variable domain, with remaining parts taken from reference TRBV5-1 and TRBJ2-3, reads KAGVTQTPRYLIKTRGQQVTLSCSPISGHRSVSWYQQTPGQGLQFLFEYFSETQRNKGNFPGRFSGRQFSNSRSEMNVSTLELGDSALYLCASSFWAGGPDTQYFGPGTRLTVL.

J is TRBJ1-1 and V is TRBV18; D ambiguous. Germline loops: CDR1 KGHSH, CDR2 LQKENI. V was trimmed by 0 bases and J by 1 base, leaving 6 bases between them. The CDR3 runs to 14 residues. Written as DNA, the CDR3 is TGTGCCAGCTCACCACCTGAGTCGAACACTGAAGCTTTCTTT. Encoded protein: CASSPPESNTEAFF.

The chain links TRBV4-1 to TRBJ2-1, with TRBD1 matching 7 bases. With V trimmed by 4 bases and J by 3 bases, 18 bases remained unmatched. The CDR3 runs to 19 residues. Germline assignment: CDR1 MGHRA and CDR2 YSYEKL. CDR3 DNA: TGCGCCAGCAGCCTCCGGGACAGTGGGGGAAATACGTTCTACAATGAGCAGTTCTTC. Its protein is CASSLRDSGGNTFYNEQFF.

The chain combines TRBV18 with TRBJ2-7; D remains unclear. V was cut by 6 bases and J by 5 bases, with 8 bases left in between. The CDR3 runs to 11 residues. Germline V gives CDR1 KGHSH, CDR2 LQKENI. The CDR3 is CASSRLDEQYF. CDR3 DNA: TGTGCCAGCTCGAGACTCGACGAGCAGTACTTC.

The V call is TRBV3-1 (or the pseudogene TRBV3-2), the J call TRBJ2-7; unclear D gene. V was pared by 0 bases and J by 5 bases, with 5 bases between. The CDR3 spans 12 residues. CDR1 and CDR2 from the germline V gene are LGHDT and YNNKEL (reference sequence). The CDR3 DNA follows: TGTGCCAGCAGCCAAGATGACAACGAGCAGTACTTC. Its translation is CASSQDDNEQYF.

The chain recombines TRBV27 with TRBJ1-2; D might be TRBD1 (5 bases). The CDR3 loop spans 15 amino acids. Looked up from germline, CDR1 is MNHEY and CDR2 is SMNVEV (reference sequence). V shed 1 base and J shed 6 bases, with 15 bases lying between them. CDR3 bases: TGTGCCAGCAGTTTATACGCAGGGTTAGGGGATGGCTACACCTTC. It specifies CASSLYAGLGDGYTF.